Listed below are T cell receptor beta chains from one sample, sequenced in a study of cytomegalovirus exposure and HLA in healthy donors. Produced via immunoSEQ multiplex PCR; TCRdb's table is partial and in-frame only. The sample consists of 86,000 or so clones, about 95% of them appearing once. Sequencing was done on a sample of PBMCs. The receptor set was obtained from a man in his late teens or twenties in good health and CMV-seropositive. Each CDR3 is given with its conserved first and last residue. The D gene is left open where the match is weak. The listing skips clone size in some rows; elsewhere it reads once, few, many or a size class.

TRBJ2-3	-	TRBV5-1	TRBD2	TGCGCCAGCAGCTTGTTAGCGGGAGCAGATACGCAGTATTTT	CASSLLAGADTQYF
TRBJ1-6	-	TRBV28	-	TGTGCCAGCAGTTTATCGGATTCACCCCTCCACTTT	CASSLSDSPLHF
TRBJ2-1	-	TRBV27	-	TGTGCCAGCAGTTCGGGGAGCTCCCACAATGAGCAGTTCTTC	CASSSGSSHNEQFF
TRBJ1-2	-	TRBV6-6	TRBD1	TGTGCCAGCGGTCCCGATAGACAGGGGTGGTATGGCTACACCTTC	CASGPDRQGWYGYTF
TRBJ1-4	-	TRBV7-2	TRBD1	TGTGCCAGCAGCCTCCGACAGGGGGCGAATGAAAAACTGTTTTTT	CASSLRQGANEKLFF
TRBJ1-2	-	TRBV9	-	TGTGCCCGACGGGGGGGGCCGGGAATCTATGGCTACACCTTC	CARRGGPGIYGYTF
TRBJ1-2	-	TRBV6-1	-	TGTGCCAGCAGTGAAGACAGGGCGTCTGGCTACACCTTC	CASSEDRASGYTF
TRBJ1-5	-	TRBV7-8	-	TGTGCCAGCAGCTTACGAGGCAATCAGCCCCAGCATTTT	CASSLRGNQPQHF
TRBJ2-7	-	TRBV6-7	TRBD1	TGTGCCAGCAGTTACTGGGGACAGGGATGGGAGCAGTACTTC	CASSYWGQGWEQYF
TRBJ1-1	-	TRBV7-3	-	TGTGCCAGCAGCTTGCAGATGAACACTGAAGCTTTCTTT	CASSLQMNTEAFF
TRBJ2-5	-	TRBV13	TRBD2	TGTGCCAGCTTACAACTAGCGGGGAGGGAGGAGACCCAGTACTTC	CASLQLAGREETQYF
TRBJ2-7	once	TRBV29-1	TRBD1	TGCAGCGTTGATGCTCAGGGGGCGGGTGAGCAGTACTTC	CSVDAQGAGEQYF
TRBJ1-1	once	TRBV6-6	TRBD1	TGTGCCAGCAGGGGACAGGGGGCAGCTGAAGCTTTCTTT	CASRGQGAAEAFF
TRBJ2-1	-	TRBV27	-	TGTGCCAGCAGTTTATTCCCTATACAGGGCGGGAGCTCCTACAATGAGCAGTTCTTC	CASSLFPIQGGSSYNEQFF
TRBJ1-2	-	TRBV6-5	-	TGTGCCAGCAGTAACAGTGTTTATGGCTACACCTTC	CASSNSVYGYTF
TRBJ1-1	-	TRBV4-1	-	TGCGCCAGCAGCCAAGCGTCCAGGGCTGAAGCTTTCTTT	CASSQASRAEAFF
TRBJ2-7	-	TRBV7-9	-	TGTGCCAGCAGCTCTGGGACACTAGTCCACGAGCAGTACTTC	CASSSGTLVHEQYF
TRBJ2-3	-	TRBV11-2	TRBD2	TGTGCCAGCAGCCCTCGAGCGGGAGTTGGAGATACGCAGTATTTT	CASSPRAGVGDTQYF
TRBJ2-1	-	TRBV4-1	TRBD2	TGCGCCAGCAGCCAAGGGAATAGCGGGAGTACGGAGTTCTTC	CASSQGNSGSTEFF
TRBJ1-1	-	TRBV18	TRBD1	TGTGCCAGCTCACTGGGACAGATGGGCACTGAAGCTTTCTTT	CASSLGQMGTEAFF
TRBJ2-4	-	TRBV6-5	-	TGTGCCAGCACTGAGAACCTAGCCAAAAACATTCAGTACTTC	CASTENLAKNIQYF
TRBJ1-1	-	TRBV5-1	TRBD1	TGCGCCAGCAGGGAACAGGGGGCGGTAGCTTTCTTT	CASREQGAVAFF
TRBJ1-5	once	TRBV6-5	-	TGTGCCAGCAGTTACGGGCCTGATCAGCCCCAGCATTTT	CASSYGPDQPQHF
TRBJ2-5	-	TRBV4-1	-	TGCGCCAGCAGCCTTGGGACTCTCCAAGAGACCCAGTACTTC	CASSLGTLQETQYF
TRBJ1-4	-	TRBV6-1	-	TGTGCCAGCAGTGACTTAGTCCGGAGATTAGCTAATGAAAAACTGTTTTTT	CASSDLVRRLANEKLFF
TRBJ2-3	-	TRBV28	TRBD2	TGTGCCAGCCGTTTGGGCGGGAGTGTCGTAGATACGCAGTATTTT	CASRLGGSVVDTQYF
TRBJ2-7	-	TRBV27	TRBD2	TGTGCCAGCAGTTCCGGGACTAGCGGGCTCGAGCAGTACTTC	CASSSGTSGLEQYF
TRBJ1-4	-	TRBV9	-	TGTGCCAGCAGCGTAGTGAGCGGGGAAAAACTGTTTTTT	CASSVVSGEKLFF
TRBJ2-7	-	TRBV4-1	TRBD1	TGCGCCAGCAGCCCTCGCACAGGGGGGCCCTACGAGCAGTACTTC	CASSPRTGGPYEQYF
TRBJ2-3	-	TRBV7-6	-	TGTGCCAGCACCCCTTGGGGGGAGCGGAGAGATACGCAGTATTTT	CASTPWGERRDTQYF
TRBJ1-4	-	TRBV27	TRBD1	TGTGCCAGCAGTACGGGACAGGGAGGCGAAAAACTGTTTTTT	CASSTGQGGEKLFF
TRBJ2-2	once	TRBV5-8	-	TGTGCCAGCAGCTTGCTTGGGGGCGTTGACACCGGGGAGCTGTTTTTT	CASSLLGGVDTGELFF
TRBJ1-1	-	TRBV9	-	TGTGCCAGCAGCATACGACAGGAACTCCTAGTGCCCACTGAAGCTTTCTTT	CASSIRQELLVPTEAFF
TRBJ2-1	-	TRBV27	-	TGTGCCAGCAGCCGTGTTTCGGTAGCGCACCCCTACAATGAGCAGTTCTTC	CASSRVSVAHPYNEQFF
TRBJ2-2	-	TRBV4-1	TRBD1	TGCGCCAGCAGCCAAGCTAGCGGAGCCCGGAGGGACAGGGGGAATGCCGGGGAGCTGTTTTTT	CASSQASGARRDRGNAGELFF
TRBJ2-1	-	TRBV29-1	TRBD2	TGCAGCGTTGAAGTCCCTAGGGGGGGACTAGAAGTCGGCAATGAGCAGTTCTTC	CSVEVPRGGLEVGNEQFF
TRBJ2-7	-	TRBV7-9	-	TGTGCCAGCAGCTTAGAGGGGGGGACCTACGAGCAGTACTTC	CASSLEGGTYEQYF
TRBJ1-1	-	TRBV19	-	TGTGCCAGTAGTATAGCCGGGGTTGAAGCTTTCTTT	CASSIAGVEAFF
TRBJ1-2	few	TRBV27	TRBD1	TGTGCCAGCAGGATGGACAGGAACTATGGCTACACCTTC	CASRMDRNYGYTF
TRBJ2-1	-	TRBV27	-	TGTGCCAGCAGTTTATGGGCAGGGGTTGAGCAGTTCTTC	CASSLWAGVEQFF
TRBJ2-3	-	TRBV14	-	TGTGCCAGCAGCTTGGGAGTAGCGGCATCAGATACGCAGTATTTT	CASSLGVAASDTQYF
TRBJ2-7	-	TRBV7-9	TRBD1	TGTGCCAGCAGCATTTGGGACAGGGCCCAAGGAGAGCAGTACTTC	CASSIWDRAQGEQYF